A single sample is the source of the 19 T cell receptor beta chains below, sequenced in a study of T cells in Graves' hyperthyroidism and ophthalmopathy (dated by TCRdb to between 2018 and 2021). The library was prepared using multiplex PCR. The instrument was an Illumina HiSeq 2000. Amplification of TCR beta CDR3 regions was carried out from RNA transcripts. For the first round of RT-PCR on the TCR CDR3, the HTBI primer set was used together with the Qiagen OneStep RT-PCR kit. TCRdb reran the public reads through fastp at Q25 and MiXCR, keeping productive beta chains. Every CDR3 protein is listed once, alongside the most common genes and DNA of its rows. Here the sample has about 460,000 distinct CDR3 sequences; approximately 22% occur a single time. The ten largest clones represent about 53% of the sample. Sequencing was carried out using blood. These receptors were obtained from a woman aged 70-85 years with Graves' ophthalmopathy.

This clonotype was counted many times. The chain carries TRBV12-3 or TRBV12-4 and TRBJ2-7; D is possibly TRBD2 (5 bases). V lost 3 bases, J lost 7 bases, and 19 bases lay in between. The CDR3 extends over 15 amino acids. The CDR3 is CASSFSERLAGEQYF. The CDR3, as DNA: TGTGCCAGCAGTTTTAGCGAAAGACTCGCTGGAGAGCAGTACTTC.

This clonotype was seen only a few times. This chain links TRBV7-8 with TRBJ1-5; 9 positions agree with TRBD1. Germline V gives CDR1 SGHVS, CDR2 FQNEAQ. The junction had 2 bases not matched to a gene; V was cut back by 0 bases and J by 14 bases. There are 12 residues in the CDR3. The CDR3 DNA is TGTGCCAGCAGCTTAGCAGGACAGGGGAAGCATTTT. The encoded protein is CASSLAGQGKHF.

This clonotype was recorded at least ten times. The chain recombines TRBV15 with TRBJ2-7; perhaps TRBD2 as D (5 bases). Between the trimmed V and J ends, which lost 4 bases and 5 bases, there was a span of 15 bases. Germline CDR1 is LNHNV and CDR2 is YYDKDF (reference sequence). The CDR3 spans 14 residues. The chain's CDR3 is CATSTGGTGDEQYF. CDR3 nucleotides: TGTGCCACCAGCACCGGAGGTACCGGCGACGAGCAGTACTTC.

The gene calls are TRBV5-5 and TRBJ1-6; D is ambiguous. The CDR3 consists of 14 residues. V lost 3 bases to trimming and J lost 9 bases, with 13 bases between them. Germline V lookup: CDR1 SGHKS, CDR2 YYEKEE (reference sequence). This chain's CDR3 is CASSWTPSGSPLHF. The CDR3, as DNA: TGTGCCAGCAGCTGGACCCCCTCGGGTTCACCCCTCCACTTT.

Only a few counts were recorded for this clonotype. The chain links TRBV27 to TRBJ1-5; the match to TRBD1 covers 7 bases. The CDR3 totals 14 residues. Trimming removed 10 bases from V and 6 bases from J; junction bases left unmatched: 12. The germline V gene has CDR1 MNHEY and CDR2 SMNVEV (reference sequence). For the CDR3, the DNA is TGTGCCACCCAACCGAGGGGGCTAATTCAGCCCCAGCATTTT. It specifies CATQPRGLIQPQHF.

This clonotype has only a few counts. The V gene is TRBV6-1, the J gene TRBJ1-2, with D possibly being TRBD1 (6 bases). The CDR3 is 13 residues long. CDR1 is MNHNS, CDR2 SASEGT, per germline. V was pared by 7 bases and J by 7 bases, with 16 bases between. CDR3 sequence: CASTLTGGAGYTF. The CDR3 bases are TGTGCCAGCACTCTAACGGGGGGCGCTGGCTACACCTTC.

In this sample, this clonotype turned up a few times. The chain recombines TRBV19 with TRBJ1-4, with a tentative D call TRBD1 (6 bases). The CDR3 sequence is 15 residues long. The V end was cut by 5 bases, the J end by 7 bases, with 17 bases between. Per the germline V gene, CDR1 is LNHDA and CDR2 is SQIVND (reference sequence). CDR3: CASSDISGAREKLFF. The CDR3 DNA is TGTGCCAGTAGTGACATCTCAGGGGCGCGTGAAAAACTGTTTTTT.

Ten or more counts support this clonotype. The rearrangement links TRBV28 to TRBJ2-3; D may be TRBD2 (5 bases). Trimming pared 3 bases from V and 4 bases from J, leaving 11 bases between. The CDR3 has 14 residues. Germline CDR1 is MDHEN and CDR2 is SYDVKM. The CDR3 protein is CASSLASFADTQYF. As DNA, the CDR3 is TGTGCCAGCAGTTTGGCTAGCTTCGCAGATACGCAGTATTTT.

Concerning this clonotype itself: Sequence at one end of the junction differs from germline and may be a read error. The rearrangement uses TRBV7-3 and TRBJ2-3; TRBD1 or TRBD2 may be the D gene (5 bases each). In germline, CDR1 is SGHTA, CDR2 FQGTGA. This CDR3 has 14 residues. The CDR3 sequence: CTSSPLVGADTQYF. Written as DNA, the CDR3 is TGTACCAGCAGCCCCTTAGTGGGGGCAGATACGCAGTATTTT.

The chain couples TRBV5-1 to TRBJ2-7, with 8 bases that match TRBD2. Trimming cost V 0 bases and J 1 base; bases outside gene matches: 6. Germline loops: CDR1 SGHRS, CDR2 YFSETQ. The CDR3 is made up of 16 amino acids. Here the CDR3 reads CASSLASGGASYEQYF. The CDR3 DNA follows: TGCGCCAGCAGCTTGGCCTCGGGGGGGGCATCCTACGAGCAGTACTTC.

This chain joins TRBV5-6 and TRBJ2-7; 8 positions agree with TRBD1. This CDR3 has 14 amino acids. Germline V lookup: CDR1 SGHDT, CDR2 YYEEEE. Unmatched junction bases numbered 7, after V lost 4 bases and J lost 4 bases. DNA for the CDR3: TGTGCCAGCAGCCCGCCGGGACAGGAGTACGAGCAGTACTTC. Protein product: CASSPPGQEYEQYF.

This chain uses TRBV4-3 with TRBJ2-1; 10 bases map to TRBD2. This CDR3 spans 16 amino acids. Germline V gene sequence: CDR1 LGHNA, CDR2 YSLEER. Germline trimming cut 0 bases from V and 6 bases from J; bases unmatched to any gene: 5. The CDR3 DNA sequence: TGCGCCAGCAGCCAAGATAGGAGCGGGAGGGTCAATGAGCAGTTCTTC. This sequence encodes CASSQDRSGRVNEQFF.

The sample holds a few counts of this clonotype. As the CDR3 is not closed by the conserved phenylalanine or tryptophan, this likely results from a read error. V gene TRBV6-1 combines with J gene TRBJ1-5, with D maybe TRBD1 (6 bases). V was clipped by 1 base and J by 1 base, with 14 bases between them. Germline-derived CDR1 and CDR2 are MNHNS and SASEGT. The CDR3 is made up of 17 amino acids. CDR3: CASSEGHGGLSNQPQHL. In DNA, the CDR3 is TGTGCCAGCAGTGAAGGGCACGGGGGGCTAAGCAATCAGCCCCAGCATCTT.

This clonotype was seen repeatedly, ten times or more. The CDR3 region has the DNA TGTGCCAGCAGTTTAAGGGGGGGGAAGACCCAGTACTTC. It specifies CASSLRGGKTQYF. This chain joins TRBV28 and TRBJ2-5; TRBD2 is a possible D gene (7 bases). The CDR3 has 13 residues. Germline V gene data show CDR1 as MDHEN and CDR2 as SYDVKM. V lost 2 bases to trimming and J lost 6 bases, with 10 bases between them.

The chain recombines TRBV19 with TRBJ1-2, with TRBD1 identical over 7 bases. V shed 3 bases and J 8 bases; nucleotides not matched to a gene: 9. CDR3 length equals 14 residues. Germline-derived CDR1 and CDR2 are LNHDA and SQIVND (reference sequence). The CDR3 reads CASSIPDRALGYTF. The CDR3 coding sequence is TGTGCCAGTAGTATTCCTGACAGGGCCCTCGGCTACACCTTC.

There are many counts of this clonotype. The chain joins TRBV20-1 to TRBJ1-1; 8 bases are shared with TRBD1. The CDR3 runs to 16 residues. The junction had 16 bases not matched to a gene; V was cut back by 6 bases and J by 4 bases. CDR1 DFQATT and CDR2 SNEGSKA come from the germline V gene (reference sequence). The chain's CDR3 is CSAKTTGGIGSTEAFF. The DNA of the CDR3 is TGCAGTGCCAAGACCACAGGGGGGATAGGCTCCACTGAAGCTTTCTTT.

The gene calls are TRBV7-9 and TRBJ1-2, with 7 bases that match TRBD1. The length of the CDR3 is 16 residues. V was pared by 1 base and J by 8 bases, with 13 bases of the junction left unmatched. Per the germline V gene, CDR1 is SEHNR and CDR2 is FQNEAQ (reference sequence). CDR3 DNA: TGTGCCAGCAGCTTAGGAGGGGGCGTGATAGCGGTCGGCTACACCTTC. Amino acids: CASSLGGGVIAVGYTF.

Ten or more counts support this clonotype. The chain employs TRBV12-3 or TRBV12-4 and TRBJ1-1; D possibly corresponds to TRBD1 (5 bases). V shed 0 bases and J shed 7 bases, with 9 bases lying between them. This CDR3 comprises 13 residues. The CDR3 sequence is CASSLARDGEAFF. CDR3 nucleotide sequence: TGTGCCAGCAGTTTAGCCCGGGACGGTGAAGCTTTCTTT.

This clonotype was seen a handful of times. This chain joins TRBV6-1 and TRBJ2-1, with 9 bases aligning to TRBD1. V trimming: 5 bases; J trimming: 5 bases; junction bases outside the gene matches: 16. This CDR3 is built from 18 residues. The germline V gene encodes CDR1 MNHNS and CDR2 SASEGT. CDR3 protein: CASSPRTGVGGLNNEQFF. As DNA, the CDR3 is TGTGCCAGCAGTCCCCGGACAGGGGTTGGGGGCCTCAACAATGAGCAGTTCTTC.